Given below is one T cell receptor beta chain in context. The data derive from a study of identical twins. TCRdb recomputed calls from the 5' RACE reads with MiXCR, one row per CDR3 protein. The repertoire holds approximately 490,000 distinct CDR3 sequences, around 20% seen once, with approximately 0.5% in the top ten. The germline V gene has CDR1 ENHRY and CDR2 SYGVKD. This CDR3 has 13 residues. V lost 4 bases and J lost 5, with 11 bases in between. These sequences were also reported in another study, on yellow fever vaccine responses in identical twins.

This sequence was found in a young woman in good health. The chain employs TRBV10-3 and TRBJ2-5; D is unclear. Specimen: CD4+ T cells sorted from blood. CDR3 region: CAISGTPRETQYF. DNA of the CDR3: TGTGCCATCAGTGGGACCCCCCGGGAGACCCAGTACTTC.